This T cell receptor (beta chain) is from a study of blood T cell repertoires in COVID-19 (dated by TCRdb to 2020 to 2021). About the study as a whole: The collaborator samples originated in the United States, Italy and Spain and spanned the acute and convalescent phases of COVID-19. Where HLA class I and class II types were available, the types were taken from metadata supplied by the sample provider, not from assay-based typing. The repertoires were released in a freely available public database intended as a resource for research on the immune response to SARS-CoV-2. The dataset comprised deeply sampled blood TCRbeta repertoires from subjects exposed to, actively infected with, or recovered from COVID-19. The prospective study material was composed of cDNA or gDNA derived from T cells, B-cell-depleted T cells, or PBMCs. The samples were drawn from the first 160 participants of the ongoing ImmuneRACE study and from over a thousand subjects provided by 6 global collaborators. Nearly every sample came with metadata listing a de-identified subject ID, COVID-19 status, age in years and sex. Here is what the overall study found, with its caveats: The quantity of clinical and demographic metadata differed by source and by participant and was supplied without curation.

The immunoSEQ Assay, a bias-controlled multiplex PCR, was used to amplify TCRbeta CDR3 regions from genomic DNA. In the authors' own workflow: Within the assay, amplification of reference gene primers was used to estimate how many nucleated cells each sample contained. To quantify the absolute abundance of each unique TCRbeta CDR3 rearrangement, sequence reads were collapsed and filtered. For each sample, productive Simpson clonality was calculated by taking the square root of Simpson's diversity index across productive rearrangements. This immuneACCESS table, as held by TCRdb, lists in-frame sequences with V and J called but not all clones. Of the missing ones, under half trace to an unresolved V gene in checked studies; the others have no known cause. V and J calls and clone size are given by that table; D and trimming were obtained from the DNA. This sample has 250,000 to 300,000 clones in its table, and roughly 89% of those were observed once. Approximately 2% of the sample is in the top ten clones.

Each collaborating institution followed its own protocols to collect whole blood in K2EDTA tubes. Collaborator samples were shipped for TCRbeta analysis as frozen whole blood, isolated PBMCs, or DNA extracted from either sample type. To note about this clone: The antigen it recognizes is unknown. Per-base qualities were not stored, and no clone one base away is much larger.

V and J lose 6 bases and 4 bases, and a span of 15 bases separates them. CDR1 MNHEY and CDR2 SMNVEV were looked up in the germline V gene (reference sequence). The CDR3 goes from the cysteine to the phenylalanine over 14 residues. CDR3 DNA only is kept here, 42 bases in frame from base 1. The sequence joins TRBV27 to TRBJ1-2; the D gene identity is not certain. This TCR came from a man aged 50-60 years with acute or convalescent COVID-19. The sequencing sample was made of peripheral blood. The CDR3 here reads CASSFANTAYGYTF. Read as DNA, the sequence is TGTGCCAGCAGCTTCGCCAATACAGCCTATGGCTACACCTTC.